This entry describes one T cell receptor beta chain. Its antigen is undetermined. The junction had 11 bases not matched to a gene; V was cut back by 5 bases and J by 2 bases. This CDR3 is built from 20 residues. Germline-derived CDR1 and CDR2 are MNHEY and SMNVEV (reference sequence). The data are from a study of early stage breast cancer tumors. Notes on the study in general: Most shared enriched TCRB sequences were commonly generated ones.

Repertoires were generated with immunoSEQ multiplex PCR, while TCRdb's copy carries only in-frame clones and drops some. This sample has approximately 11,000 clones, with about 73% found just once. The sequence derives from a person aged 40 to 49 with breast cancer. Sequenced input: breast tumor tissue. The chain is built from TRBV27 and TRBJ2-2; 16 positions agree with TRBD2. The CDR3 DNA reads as TGTGCCAGCAGTGATAATACCGGGACTAGCGGGAGGGCCAACACCGGGGAGCTGTTTTTT. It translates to CASSDNTGTSGRANTGELFF.